One sample yielded the 5 T cell receptor beta chains listed below, sequenced in a study of control samples from healthy donors and cancer patients. The data were produced by immunoSEQ multiplex PCR, yet TCRdb's version contains in-frame clones alone and is incomplete. The sample lists roughly 69,000 clones; roughly 86% were seen once. Sample: PBMCs. The receptors were sampled from a woman aged 45-59 years with head and neck cancer.

The chain joins TRBV10-3 to TRBJ1-3; weak D call: TRBD1 (5 bases). V gave up 5 bases and J gave up 4 bases, with 12 bases separating them. The CDR3 extends over 14 amino acids. CDR1 and CDR2 (germline): ENHRY, SYGVKD. CDR3 protein: CAISSTVLGNTIYF. Written as DNA, the CDR3 is TGTGCCATCAGTTCGACAGTACTGGGAAACACCATATATTTT.

The CDR3 region is CAWSVLSYNEQFF. The CDR3 DNA follows: TGTGCCTGGAGTGTACTCTCTTACAATGAGCAGTTCTTC. The chain joins TRBV30 to TRBJ2-1; D gene uncertain. Germline CDR1 and CDR2: GTSNPN and SVGIG (reference sequence). The V end was cut by 0 bases, the J end by 4 bases, with 7 bases between. This CDR3 is built from 13 residues.

The genes are TRBV20-1 and TRBJ2-7, with D unclear. Germline CDR1 reads DFQATT; CDR2 reads SNEGSKA (reference sequence). V was cut by 3 bases and J by 1 base, with 10 bases left in between. The CDR3 runs 13 residues. CDR3 residues: CSASSEVSYEQYF. For the CDR3, the DNA is TGCAGTGCTAGTTCTGAGGTATCCTACGAGCAGTACTTC.

The genes are TRBV10-1 and TRBJ2-5; D might be TRBD1 or TRBD2, each matching 5 bases. Looked up from germline, CDR1 is WNHNN and CDR2 is SYGVQD (reference sequence). There are 13 residues in the CDR3. Trimming removed 5 bases from V and 2 bases from J, with 9 bases in between. The CDR3 reads CASSRDGQETQYF. CDR3 nucleotide sequence: TGCGCCAGCAGTCGGGACGGGCAAGAGACCCAGTACTTC.

V usage is TRBV6-5 and J usage is TRBJ1-5; D is ambiguous. Germline CDR1 and CDR2: MNHEY and SVGAGI. CDR3 length: 13 residues. The V gene lost 8 bases and the J gene lost 4 bases, with 12 bases spanning the gap. CDR3 nucleotides: TGTGCCAGCGGGAACGCGGGGAATCAGCCCCAGCATTTT. Translation gives CASGNAGNQPQHF.